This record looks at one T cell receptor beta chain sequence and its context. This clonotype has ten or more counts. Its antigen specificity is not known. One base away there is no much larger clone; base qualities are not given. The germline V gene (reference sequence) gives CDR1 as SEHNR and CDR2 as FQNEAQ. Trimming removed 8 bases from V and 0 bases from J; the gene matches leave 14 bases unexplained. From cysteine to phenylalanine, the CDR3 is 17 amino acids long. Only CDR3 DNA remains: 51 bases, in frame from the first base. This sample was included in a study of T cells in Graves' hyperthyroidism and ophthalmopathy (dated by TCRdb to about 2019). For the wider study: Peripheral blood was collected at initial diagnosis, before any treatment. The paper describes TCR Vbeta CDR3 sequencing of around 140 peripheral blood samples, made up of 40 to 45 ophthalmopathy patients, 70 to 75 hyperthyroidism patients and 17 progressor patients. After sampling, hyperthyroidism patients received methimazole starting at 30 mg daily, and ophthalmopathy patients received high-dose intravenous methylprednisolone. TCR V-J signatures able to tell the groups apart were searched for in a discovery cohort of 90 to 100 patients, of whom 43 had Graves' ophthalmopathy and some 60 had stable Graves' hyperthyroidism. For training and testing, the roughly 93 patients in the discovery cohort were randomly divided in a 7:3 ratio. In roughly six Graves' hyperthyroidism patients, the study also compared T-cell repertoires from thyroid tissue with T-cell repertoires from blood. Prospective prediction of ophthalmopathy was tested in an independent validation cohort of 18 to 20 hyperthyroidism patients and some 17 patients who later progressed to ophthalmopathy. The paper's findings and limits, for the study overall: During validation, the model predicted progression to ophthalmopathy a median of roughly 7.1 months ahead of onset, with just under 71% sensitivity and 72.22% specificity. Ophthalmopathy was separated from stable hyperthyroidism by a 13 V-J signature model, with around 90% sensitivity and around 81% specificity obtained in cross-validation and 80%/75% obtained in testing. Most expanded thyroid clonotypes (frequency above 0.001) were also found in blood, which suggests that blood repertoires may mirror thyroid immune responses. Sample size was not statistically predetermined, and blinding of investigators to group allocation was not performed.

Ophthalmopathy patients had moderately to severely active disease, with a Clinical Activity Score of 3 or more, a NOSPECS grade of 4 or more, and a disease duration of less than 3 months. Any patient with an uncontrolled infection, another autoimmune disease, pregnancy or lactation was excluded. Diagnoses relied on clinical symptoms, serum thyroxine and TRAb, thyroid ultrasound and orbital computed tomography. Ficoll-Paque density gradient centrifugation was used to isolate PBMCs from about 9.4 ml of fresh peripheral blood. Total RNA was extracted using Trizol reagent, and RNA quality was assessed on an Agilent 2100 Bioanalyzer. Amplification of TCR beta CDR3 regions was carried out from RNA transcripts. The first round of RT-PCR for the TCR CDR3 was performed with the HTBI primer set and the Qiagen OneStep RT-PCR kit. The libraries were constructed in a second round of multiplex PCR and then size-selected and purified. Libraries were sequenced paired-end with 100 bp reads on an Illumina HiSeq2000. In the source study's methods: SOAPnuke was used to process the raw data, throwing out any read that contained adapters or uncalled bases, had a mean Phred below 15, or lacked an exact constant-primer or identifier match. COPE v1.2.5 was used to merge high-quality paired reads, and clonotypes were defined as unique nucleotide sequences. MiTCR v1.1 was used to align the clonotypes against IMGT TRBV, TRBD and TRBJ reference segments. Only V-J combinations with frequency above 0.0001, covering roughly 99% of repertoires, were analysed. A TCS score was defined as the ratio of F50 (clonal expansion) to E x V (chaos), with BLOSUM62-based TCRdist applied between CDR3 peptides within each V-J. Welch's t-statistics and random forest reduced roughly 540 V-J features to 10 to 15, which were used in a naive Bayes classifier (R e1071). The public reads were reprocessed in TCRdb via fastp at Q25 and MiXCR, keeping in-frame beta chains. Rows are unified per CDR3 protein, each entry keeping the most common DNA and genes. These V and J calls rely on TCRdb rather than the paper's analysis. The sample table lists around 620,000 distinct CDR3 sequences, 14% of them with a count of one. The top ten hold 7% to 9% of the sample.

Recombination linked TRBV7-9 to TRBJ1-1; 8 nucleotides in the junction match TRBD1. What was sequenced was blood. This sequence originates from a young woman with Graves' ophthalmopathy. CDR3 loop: CASGAWQGAGMNTEAFF. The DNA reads TGTGCCAGCGGAGCTTGGCAGGGGGCGGGAATGAACACTGAAGCTTTCTTT.